Shown below are 10 T cell receptor beta chains from a single sample sequenced in a study of T-cell reconstitution after alpha-beta-depleted transplantation in children. Molecular barcoding with unique molecular identifiers was used for the TCRbeta library. TCRdb redid the calling of the PCR reads with MiXCR, one entry per CDR3 protein. The sample carries 640,000 or so distinct CDR3 sequences, approximately 15% recorded once. Source: PBMCs from the stem cell graft donor, taken from the stem cell graft. Receptor source: a human donor who donated a stem cell graft to a child with acute myeloid leukemia.

The chain couples TRBV5-1 to TRBJ1-2; 8 nucleotides match TRBD1. J was trimmed by 5 bases and V by 5 bases; bases with no gene match: 8. CDR1 is SGHRS, CDR2 YFSETQ, per germline. This CDR3 is built from 14 residues. The CDR3 region is CASSLQGQAYGYTF. DNA for the CDR3: TGCGCCAGCAGTTTACAGGGACAGGCGTATGGCTACACCTTC.

The sample holds a few counts of this clonotype. The chain couples TRBV20-1 to TRBJ1-5, with no clear D. Trimming took off 2 bases at V and 4 bases at J, with 12 bases between the two ends. Germline V gene lookup returns CDR1 DFQATT and CDR2 SNEGSKA (reference sequence). The CDR3 consists of 14 residues. The CDR3 here is CSARSEAGNQPQHF. Here the CDR3 DNA reads TGCAGTGCTAGATCAGAGGCTGGGAATCAGCCCCAGCATTTT.

This clonotype has just a few counts. V and J are TRBV20-1 and TRBJ1-5, with 8 bases that match TRBD1. Germline CDR1 is DFQATT and CDR2 is SNEGSKA (reference sequence). The CDR3 has 14 residues. J was trimmed by 4 bases and V by 4 bases; bases with no gene match: 6. In nucleotides, the CDR3 is TGCAGTGCTACGAGACAGGGGATGAATCAGCCCCAGCATTTT. This encodes CSATRQGMNQPQHF.

The table lists this clonotype with a few counts. V usage is TRBV12-3 or TRBV12-4 and J usage is TRBJ2-7, with no clear D. The length of the CDR3 is 14 residues. V was clipped by 6 bases and J by 3 bases, with 15 bases between them. The CDR3 region has the DNA TGTGCCAGCAGATCTCCGGGCCGAATCTACGAGCAGTACTTC. Translated: CASRSPGRIYEQYF.

The J gene is TRBJ1-5, the V gene TRBV10-3; D might be TRBD1 (5 bases). Looked up from germline, CDR1 is ENHRY and CDR2 is SYGVKD. Trimming removed 2 bases from V and 2 bases from J, with 10 bases in between. The CDR3 sequence is 15 residues long. CDR3: CAISEGSGRNQPQHF. CDR3 nucleotide sequence: TGTGCCATCAGTGAGGGGTCGGGGCGCAATCAGCCCCAGCATTTT.

This chain links TRBV5-6 with TRBJ2-3; D is perhaps TRBD2 (6 bases). The CDR3 spans 15 residues. V lost 2 bases and J 0 bases, leaving 10 bases between the germline ends. The germline CDR1 and CDR2 sequences are SGHDT and YYEEEE. Here the CDR3 reads CASSFGTLSTDTQYF. The CDR3 nucleotides are TGTGCCAGCAGCTTCGGGACTCTTAGCACAGATACGCAGTATTTT.

The CDR3 here is CASRNLAGGPNEQFF. The CDR3 region has the DNA TGTGCCAGCAGGAACCTAGCGGGGGGGCCCAATGAGCAGTTCTTC. The V call is TRBV6-2 or TRBV6-3, the J call TRBJ2-1, with 12 nucleotides matching TRBD2. Germline lookup yields CDR1 MNHEY and CDR2 SVGEGT. This CDR3 contains 15 residues. The junction had 6 bases not matched to a gene; V was cut back by 6 bases and J by 6 bases.

This clonotype was observed at least ten times. The J gene is TRBJ1-3, the V gene TRBV20-1, with 10 bases aligning to TRBD1. The V gene end was trimmed by 6 bases and the J gene end by 3 bases; junction bases not matched to a gene: 5. The CDR3 is 14 residues long. Germline V gene lookup returns CDR1 DFQATT and CDR2 SNEGSKA (reference sequence). CDR3 in amino acids: CSASTGGVGNTIYF. The CDR3 DNA follows: TGCAGTGCCTCGACAGGGGGCGTTGGAAACACCATATATTTT.

This clonotype was counted many times. One end of the junction varies from germline; a read error may be responsible. This chain connects TRBV11-2 to TRBJ1-6; D gene uncertain. This CDR3 is 12 amino acids long. Germline V CDR1 and CDR2: SGHAT, FQNNGV. CDR3 nucleotides: TGTGCCAGCAGCCAAGAGGGTTCAGCCCTCCACTTT. Protein product: CASSQEGSALHF.

This CDR3 is CASSLPETADTQYF. DNA for the CDR3: TGTGCCAGCAGTCTCCCAGAGACAGCGGATACGCAGTATTTT. The chain joins TRBV7-2 to TRBJ2-3; perhaps TRBD1 as D (5 bases). Trimming removed 6 bases at V and 6 bases at J, with 16 bases between. This CDR3 has 14 amino acids. Looked up from germline, CDR1 is SGHTA and CDR2 is FQGNSA.